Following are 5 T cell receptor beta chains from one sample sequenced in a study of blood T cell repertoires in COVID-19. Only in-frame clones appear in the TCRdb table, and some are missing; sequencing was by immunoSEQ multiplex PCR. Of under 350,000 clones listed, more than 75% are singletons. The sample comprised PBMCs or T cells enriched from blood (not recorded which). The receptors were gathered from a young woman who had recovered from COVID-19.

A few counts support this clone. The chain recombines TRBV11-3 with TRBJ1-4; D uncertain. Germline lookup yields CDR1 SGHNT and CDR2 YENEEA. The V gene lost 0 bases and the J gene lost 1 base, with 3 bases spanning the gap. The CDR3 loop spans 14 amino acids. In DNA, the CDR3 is TGTGCCAGCAGCTTAGACGGAACTAATGAAAAACTGTTTTTT. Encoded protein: CASSLDGTNEKLFF.

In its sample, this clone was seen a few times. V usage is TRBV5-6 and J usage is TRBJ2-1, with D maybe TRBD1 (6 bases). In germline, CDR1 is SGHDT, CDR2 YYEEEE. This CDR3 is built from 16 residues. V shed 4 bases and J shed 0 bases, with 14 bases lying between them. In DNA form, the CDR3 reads TGTGCCAGCAGCATGGGACATTTATACTCCTACAATGAGCAGTTCTTC. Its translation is CASSMGHLYSYNEQFF. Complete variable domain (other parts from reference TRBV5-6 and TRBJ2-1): DAGVTQSPTHLIKTRGQQVTLRCSPKSGHDTVSWYQQALGQGPQFIFQYYEEEERQRGNFPDRFSGHQFPNYSSELNVNALLLGDSALYLCASSMGHLYSYNEQFFGPGTRLTVL.

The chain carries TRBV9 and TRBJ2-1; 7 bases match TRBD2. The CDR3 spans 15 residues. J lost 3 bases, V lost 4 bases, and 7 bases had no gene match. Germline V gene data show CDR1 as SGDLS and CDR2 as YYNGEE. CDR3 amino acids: CASSRTSVGYNEQFF. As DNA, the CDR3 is TGTGCCAGCAGCCGGACTAGTGTAGGCTACAATGAGCAGTTCTTC.

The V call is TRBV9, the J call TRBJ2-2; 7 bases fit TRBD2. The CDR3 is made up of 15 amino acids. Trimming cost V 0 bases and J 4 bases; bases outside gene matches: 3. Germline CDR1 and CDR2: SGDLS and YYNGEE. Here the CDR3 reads CASSVGGGSTGELFF. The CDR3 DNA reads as TGTGCCAGCAGCGTAGGTGGCGGGAGCACCGGGGAGCTGTTTTTT. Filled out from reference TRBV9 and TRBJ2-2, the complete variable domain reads DSGVTQTPKHLITATGQRVTLRCSPRSGDLSVYWYQQSLDQGLQFLIQYYNGEERAKGNILERFSAQQFPDLHSELNLSSLELGDSALYFCASSVGGGSTGELFFGEGSRLTVL.

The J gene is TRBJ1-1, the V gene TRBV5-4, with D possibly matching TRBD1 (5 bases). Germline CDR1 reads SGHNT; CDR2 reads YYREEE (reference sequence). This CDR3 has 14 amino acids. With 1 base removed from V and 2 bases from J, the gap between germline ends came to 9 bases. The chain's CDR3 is CASSLLDINTEAFF. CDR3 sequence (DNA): TGTGCCAGCAGCTTGTTGGACATTAACACTGAAGCTTTCTTT.